This entry concerns a single T cell receptor beta chain. The record originates from a study of cytomegalovirus exposure and HLA in healthy donors. The table came from immunoSEQ multiplex PCR; TCRdb's copy has only in-frame clones and leaves some out. The data contain 200,000 to 250,000 clones, about nine tenths of them singletons. Trimming removed 6 bases from V and 4 bases from J; junction bases left unmatched: 7. This CDR3 has 15 amino acids. Among the roughly 120 subjects of the validation cohort, separate from the roughly 700-subject first cohort, were the donors. The sequencing input was PBMCs. This receptor was taken from a woman in her late teens or twenties in good health and CMV-seronegative. The genes are TRBV23-1 and TRBJ2-1, with TRBD1 matching over 9 bases. TRBV23-1 is annotated as an ORF whose role is uncertain. CDR3: CASRKAGQGYNEQFF. Written as DNA, the CDR3 is TGCGCCAGCAGAAAGGCGGGACAGGGATACAATGAGCAGTTCTTC.